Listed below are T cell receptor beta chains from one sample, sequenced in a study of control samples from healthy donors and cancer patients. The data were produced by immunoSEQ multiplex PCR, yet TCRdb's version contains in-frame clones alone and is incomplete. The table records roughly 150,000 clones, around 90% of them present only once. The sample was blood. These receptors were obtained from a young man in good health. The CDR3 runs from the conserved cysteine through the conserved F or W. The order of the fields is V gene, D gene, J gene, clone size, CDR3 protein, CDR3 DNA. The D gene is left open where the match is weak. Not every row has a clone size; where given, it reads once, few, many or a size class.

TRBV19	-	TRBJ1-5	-	CASNPVGGNQPQHF	TGTGCCAGTAACCCCGTGGGGGGCAATCAGCCCCAGCATTTT
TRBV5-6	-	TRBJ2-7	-	CASSLGLYEQYF	TGTGCCAGCAGCTTGGGCCTATACGAGCAGTACTTC
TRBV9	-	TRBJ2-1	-	CASSVGSGNNEQFF	TGTGCCAGCAGCGTAGGATCCGGGAACAATGAGCAGTTCTTC
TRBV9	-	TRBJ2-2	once	CASSARRSNTGELFF	TGTGCCAGCAGCGCCCGCAGGAGCAACACCGGGGAGCTGTTTTTT
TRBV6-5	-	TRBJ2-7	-	CASSHRFYEQYF	TGTGCCAGCAGCCACAGATTCTACGAGCAGTACTTC
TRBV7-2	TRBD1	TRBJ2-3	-	CASSSGQGAADTQYF	TGTGCCAGCAGCTCAGGACAGGGGGCTGCAGATACGCAGTATTTT
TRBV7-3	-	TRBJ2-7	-	CASSPGDSPFEQYF	TGTGCCAGCAGCCCGGGAGACAGCCCTTTCGAGCAGTACTTC
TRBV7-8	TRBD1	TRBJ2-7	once	CASSITGGPASYEQYF	TGTGCCAGCAGCATAACAGGGGGTCCAGCGTCCTACGAGCAGTACTTC
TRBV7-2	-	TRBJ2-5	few	CASSAGLQETQYF	TGTGCCAGCAGCGCGGGCCTCCAAGAGACCCAGTACTTC
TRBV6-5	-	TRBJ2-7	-	CASMGPQYEQYF	TGTGCCAGCATGGGACCCCAGTACGAGCAGTACTTC
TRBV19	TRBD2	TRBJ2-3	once	CASSTLAGGSSTDTQYF	TGTGCCAGTAGTACTCTAGCGGGGGGATCTAGCACAGATACGCAGTATTTT
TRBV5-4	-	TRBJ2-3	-	CASSLVGAMTDTQYF	TGTGCCAGCAGCTTGGTGGGGGCGATGACAGATACGCAGTATTTT
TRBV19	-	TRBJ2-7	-	CASSISSPGEQYF	TGTGCCAGTAGTATATCGAGTCCCGGCGAGCAGTACTTC
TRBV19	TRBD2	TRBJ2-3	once	CASSKTGGGIRDTQYF	TGTGCCAGTAGCAAGACTGGCGGGGGGATCCGTGATACGCAGTATTTT
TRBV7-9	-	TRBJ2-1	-	CASSFFQTANEQFF	TGTGCCAGCAGCTTCTTCCAGACGGCGAATGAGCAGTTCTTC
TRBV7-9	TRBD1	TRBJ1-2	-	CASSLGPRDRGGGYTF	TGTGCCAGCAGCTTAGGGCCCCGCGACAGGGGCGGTGGCTACACCTTC
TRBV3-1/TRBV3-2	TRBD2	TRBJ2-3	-	CASSQRGGESTDTQYF	TGTGCCAGCAGCCAACGGGGGGGGGAGAGCACAGATACGCAGTATTTT
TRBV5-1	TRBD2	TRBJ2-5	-	CASSRGLAGDAQETQYF	TGCGCCAGCAGCAGGGGACTAGCGGGGGATGCCCAAGAGACCCAGTACTTC
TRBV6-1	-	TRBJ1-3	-	CASRETTGPIGNTIYF	TGTGCCAGCAGGGAAACAACAGGACCCATTGGAAACACCATATATTTT
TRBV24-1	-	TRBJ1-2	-	CATSDAVGQAASNYGYTF	TGTGCCACCAGTGATGCGGTAGGGCAGGCGGCCTCTAACTATGGCTACACCTTC
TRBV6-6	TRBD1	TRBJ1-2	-	CASRTGQGNYGYTF	TGTGCCAGCAGGACAGGACAGGGAAACTATGGCTACACCTTC
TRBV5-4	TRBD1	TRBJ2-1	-	CASSLVTGVINEQFF	TGTGCCAGCAGCTTGGTGACAGGGGTGATCAATGAGCAGTTCTTC
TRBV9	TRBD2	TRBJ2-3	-	CASSVASGGPDTQYF	TGTGCCAGCAGCGTAGCTAGCGGGGGGCCAGATACGCAGTATTTT
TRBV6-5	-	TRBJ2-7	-	CASSYSGAPYEQYF	TGTGCCAGCAGTTACTCCGGGGCCCCCTACGAGCAGTACTTC
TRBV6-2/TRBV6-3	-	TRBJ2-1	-	CASSYRATATNEQFF	TGTGCCAGCAGTTACAGGGCGACGGCTACCAATGAGCAGTTCTTC
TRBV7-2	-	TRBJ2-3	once	CASSLAGGPRSTDTQYF	TGTGCCAGCAGCTTAGCAGGCGGTCCGAGGAGCACAGATACGCAGTATTTT
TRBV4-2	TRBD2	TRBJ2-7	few	CASSFRAGESYEQYF	TGTGCCAGCAGCTTCAGAGCGGGGGAGAGTTACGAGCAGTACTTC
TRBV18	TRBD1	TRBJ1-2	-	CASSPGQTGGFGYTF	TGTGCCAGCTCACCGGGGCAGACAGGGGGGTTTGGCTACACCTTC
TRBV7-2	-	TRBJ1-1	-	CASSLDGLNTEAFF	TGTGCCAGCAGCTTAGATGGGTTGAACACTGAAGCTTTCTTT
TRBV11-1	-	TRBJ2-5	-	CASSTPRGHIQETQYF	TGTGCCAGCAGCACTCCTCGGGGACACATACAAGAGACCCAGTACTTC
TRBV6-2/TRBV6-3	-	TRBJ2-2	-	CASSQSGGRNTGELFF	TGTGCCAGCAGCCAAAGTGGGGGACGGAACACCGGGGAGCTGTTTTTT
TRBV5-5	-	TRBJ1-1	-	CASSLEAGRAFF	TGTGCCAGCAGCTTGGAGGCCGGGAGGGCTTTCTTT
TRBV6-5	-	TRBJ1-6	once	CASRAAGGGSSPLHF	TGTGCCAGCAGGGCCGCGGGCGGCGGGTCTTCACCCCTCCACTTT
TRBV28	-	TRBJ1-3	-	CASSSAGGSGNTIYF	TGTGCCAGCAGCTCCGCTGGGGGTTCTGGAAACACCATATATTTT
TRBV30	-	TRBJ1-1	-	CAWSWRNTEAFF	TGTGCCTGGAGCTGGAGGAACACTGAAGCTTTCTTT
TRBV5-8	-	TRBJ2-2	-	CASSFYGLRVTGELFF	TGTGCCAGCAGCTTTTATGGACTCCGAGTCACCGGGGAGCTGTTTTTT
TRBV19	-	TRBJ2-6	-	CASKLSGANVLTF	TGTGCCAGTAAACTCTCTGGGGCCAACGTCCTGACTTTC
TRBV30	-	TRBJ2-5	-	CAWSSSGETQYF	TGTGCCTGGAGTTCCAGCGGAGAGACCCAGTACTTC
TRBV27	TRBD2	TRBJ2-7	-	CASSVQRGSSYEQYF	TGTGCCAGCAGTGTCCAGCGGGGGAGCTCCTACGAGCAGTACTTC
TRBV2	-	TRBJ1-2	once	CASSELEGNYGYTF	TGTGCCAGCAGTGAATTGGAGGGGAACTATGGCTACACCTTC
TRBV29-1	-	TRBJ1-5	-	CSVGQNSNQPQHF	TGCAGCGTTGGGCAGAATAGCAATCAGCCCCAGCATTTT
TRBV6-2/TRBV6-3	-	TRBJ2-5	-	CASSYSLALETQYF	TGTGCCAGCAGTTACTCGCTAGCGTTAGAGACCCAGTACTTC
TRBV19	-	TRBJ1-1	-	CASSIALNTEAFF	TGTGCCAGTAGTATAGCGTTGAACACTGAAGCTTTCTTT
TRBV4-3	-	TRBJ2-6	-	CASSQGVRGANVLTF	TGCGCCAGCAGCCAAGGTGTTCGTGGGGCCAACGTCCTGACTTTC
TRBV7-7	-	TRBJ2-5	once	CASSLSGRQETQYF	TGTGCCAGCAGCTTATCGGGCCGCCAAGAGACCCAGTACTTC
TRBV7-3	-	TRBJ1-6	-	CASSLAGRDSPLHF	TGTGCCAGCAGCTTGGCAGGGAGAGATTCACCCCTCCACTTT
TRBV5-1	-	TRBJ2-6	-	CASSLSIGNGANVLTF	TGCGCCAGCAGCTTGAGCATAGGGAACGGGGCCAACGTCCTGACTTTC
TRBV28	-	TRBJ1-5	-	CASSLNSPNQPQHF	TGTGCCAGCAGTTTGAACAGTCCCAATCAGCCCCAGCATTTT
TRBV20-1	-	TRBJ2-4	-	CSASPGAAKNIQYF	TGCAGTGCTAGTCCAGGGGCCGCCAAAAACATTCAGTACTTC
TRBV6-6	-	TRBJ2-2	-	CASSYPTGDGELFF	TGTGCCAGCAGTTACCCGACAGGAGACGGGGAGCTGTTTTTT
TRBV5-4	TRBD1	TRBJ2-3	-	CASSLFEGAGTDTQYF	TGTGCCAGCAGCTTGTTCGAGGGGGCGGGCACAGATACGCAGTATTTT